This section outlines one T cell receptor beta chain sequence together with its context. No antigen is known for it. Processing was applied to graft tissue in order to liberate intraepithelial and lamina propria lymphocytes. The V gene's germline CDR1 is SEHNR and CDR2 FQNEAQ (reference sequence). The CDR3 totals 16 residues. V shed 4 bases and J shed 3 bases, with 16 bases lying between them. The entry originates in a study of graft-versus-host responses after intestinal transplantation. Study overall: Recipients across the board were started on anti-thymocyte globulin induction, then kept on tacrolimus and steroids for about 3 years.

Method: immunoSEQ multiplex PCR; TCRdb's copy keeps in-frame clones and lacks some. This table holds about 22,000 clones, around three quarters found once. Findings and limits, study-wide: Early post-transplant HvG declines showed an association with peak circulating GvH clone levels. Recipient marrow held GvH clones, some first seen in ileum or blood.

The sample here was ileum tissue, taken 12 days after intestinal transplant. The sequence was obtained from a human patient who received an intestinal transplant, so some T cells may come from the graft donor. The chain has TRBV7-9 and TRBJ2-1, with a possible D match to TRBD1 (5 bases). Here the CDR3 DNA reads TGTGCCAGCAGCTCCCTCGGCCAGGGCTTCTACAATGAGCAGTTCTTC. Its protein product is CASSSLGQGFYNEQFF.